Following are 25 T cell receptor beta chains from one sample sequenced in a study of cytomegalovirus exposure and HLA in healthy donors. The PCR ran on 60 Vbeta and 13 Jbeta primers. Assay: immunoSEQ multiplex PCR; the TCRdb copy retains only in-frame clones and omits some. The sample includes 150,000 to 200,000 clones, roughly 80% of them seen just once. Input material: PBMCs. The receptors here all came from a man younger than 35 in good health and CMV-seropositive.

This clone has a single count. The chain recombines TRBV2 with TRBJ2-7; TRBD1 matches 9 bases. The ends lost 4 bases at V and 0 bases at J; junction bases unmatched: 1. The CDR3 runs to 14 residues. Looked up from germline, CDR1 is SNHLY and CDR2 is FYNNEI. The DNA for the CDR3 is TGTGCCAGCAGTGGGGACAGGGCCTCCTACGAGCAGTACTTC. As protein: CASSGDRASYEQYF. Supplemented by reference TRBV2 and TRBJ2-7, the full variable domain reads EPEVTQTPSHQVTQMGQEVILRCVPISNHLYFYWYRQILGQKVEFLVSFYNNEISEKSEIFDDQFSVERPDGSNFTLKIRSTKLEDSAMYFCASSGDRASYEQYFGPGTRLTVT.

In the case of this clone: Its ends do not fully match the called genes, so a read error is possible. V usage is TRBV6-5 and J usage is TRBJ1-2, with D uncertain. CDR3 size: 13 residues. The germline V gene encodes CDR1 MNHEY and CDR2 SVGAGI. This CDR3 reads CASSYVQSRGYPF. The CDR3 bases are TGTGCCAGCAGTTATGTACAGTCTCGTGGCTACCCCTTC.

The V and J genes are TRBV2 and TRBJ2-4; 7 nucleotides line up with TRBD1. After removal of 6 bases from V and 8 bases from J, the junction contained 4 bases not matched to a gene. CDR3 length: 12 residues. The V gene's germline CDR1 is SNHLY and CDR2 FYNNEI. This CDR3 is CASRGGRYIQYF. CDR3 coding DNA: TGTGCCAGCAGAGGGGGCCGATACATTCAGTACTTC. Looking up the rest from reference TRBV2 and TRBJ2-4 gives the full variable domain: EPEVTQTPSHQVTQMGQEVILRCVPISNHLYFYWYRQILGQKVEFLVSFYNNEISEKSEIFDDQFSVERPDGSNFTLKIRSTKLEDSAMYFCASRGGRYIQYFGAGTRLSVL.

The chain joins TRBV19 to TRBJ1-2; 9 bases agree with TRBD1. This CDR3 region has 16 residues. Trimming removed 6 bases from V and 3 bases from J; junction bases left unmatched: 11. Germline lookup yields CDR1 LNHDA and CDR2 SQIVND (reference sequence). The CDR3 is CASSRGQGSADYGYTF. CDR3 coding DNA: TGTGCCAGTAGCCGGGGACAGGGATCGGCGGACTATGGCTACACCTTC. The whole variable domain, filled in from reference TRBV19 and TRBJ1-2, reads DGGITQSPKYLFRKEGQNVTLSCEQNLNHDAMYWYRQDPGQGLRLIYYSQIVNDFQKGDIAEGYSVSREKKESFPLTVTSAQKNPTAFYLCASSRGQGSADYGYTFGSGTRLTVV.

The CDR3 nucleotides are TGTGCCAGCAGCGTAATCGGGGTTGGAGGGAGACACAATGAGCAGTTCTTC. Residues: CASSVIGVGGRHNEQFF. The chain combines TRBV9 with TRBJ2-1, with D perhaps TRBD2 (6 bases). Germline loops: CDR1 SGDLS, CDR2 YYNGEE. The CDR3 is 17 amino acids. Trimming shortened V by 1 base and J by 5 bases, and 19 bases separated the two germline ends.

The gene calls are TRBV2 and TRBJ2-2; 12 nucleotides match TRBD2. J gave up 6 bases and V 8 bases, and 4 bases lay outside the gene matches. The germline V gene has CDR1 SNHLY and CDR2 FYNNEI. The length of the CDR3 is 14 residues. The CDR3 spells CASRLAGAAGELFF. CDR3 DNA sequence: TGTGCCAGCCGACTAGCGGGAGCGGCCGGGGAGCTGTTTTTT.

In its sample, this clone was seen once. The chain carries TRBV29-1 and TRBJ2-3; 10 bases match TRBD2. Germline loops: CDR1 SQVTM, CDR2 ANQGSEA. The CDR3 length is 14 residues. The junction had 4 bases not matched to a gene; V was cut back by 6 bases and J by 1 base. Here the CDR3 DNA reads TGCAGCGTCAGGACTAGCGGAGGCACAGATACGCAGTATTTT. It encodes CSVRTSGGTDTQYF.

V usage is TRBV27 and J usage is TRBJ2-3, with D unclear. The length of the CDR3 is 15 residues. Germline lookup yields CDR1 MNHEY and CDR2 SMNVEV (reference sequence). The ends were cut back, 2 bases at V and 1 base at J, with 10 bases in the middle. The CDR3 DNA follows: TGTGCCAGCAGTTTAGTAATCCGCGGCACAGATACGCAGTATTTT. This encodes CASSLVIRGTDTQYF.

This clone was seen at least ten times. The chain combines TRBV5-1 with TRBJ2-1, with 8 nucleotides matching TRBD1. Germline V lookup: CDR1 SGHRS, CDR2 YFSETQ. The junction had 14 bases not matched to a gene; V was cut back by 4 bases and J by 8 bases. The CDR3 consists of 16 residues. CDR3 amino acids: CASSRVVGQGGDEQFF. The CDR3, as DNA: TGCGCCAGCAGCCGTGTAGTTGGACAGGGTGGGGATGAGCAGTTCTTC.

The rearrangement links TRBV30 to TRBJ2-3; D not resolved. Trimming left V 4 bases short and J 6 bases short, with 17 bases between. Germline V gene lookup returns CDR1 GTSNPN and CDR2 SVGIG (reference sequence). The CDR3 sequence is 14 residues long. This CDR3 reads CAWTKTSRWDTQYF. DNA of the CDR3: TGTGCCTGGACTAAGACAAGTCGGTGGGATACGCAGTATTTT.

The gene calls are TRBV5-6 and TRBJ1-5; maybe TRBD1 (5 bases). This CDR3 is built from 13 residues. Per germline, CDR1 SGHDT and CDR2 YYEEEE. V gave up 0 bases and J gave up 4 bases, with 5 bases separating them. The CDR3 DNA is TGTGCCAGCAGCTTGGCAGGGAATCAGCCCCAGCATTTT. Translating gives CASSLAGNQPQHF.

The V and J genes are TRBV5-4 and TRBJ1-1; tentatively, D is TRBD1 (5 bases). The germline V gene has CDR1 SGHNT and CDR2 YYREEE (reference sequence). The CDR3 runs 13 residues. V lost 4 bases to trimming and J lost 6 bases, with 13 bases between them. CDR3 region: CASSLGLSSEAFF. The CDR3 DNA reads as TGTGCCAGCAGCCTGGGACTATCCTCTGAAGCTTTCTTT.

The J gene is TRBJ1-5, the V gene TRBV2, with 7 nucleotides matching TRBD1. V was clipped by 7 bases and J by 4 bases; unmatched bases: 7. Germline V gene sequence: CDR1 SNHLY, CDR2 FYNNEI. The CDR3 loop spans 14 amino acids. CDR3 nucleotides: TGTGCCAGCAATTCAGGGGGATTAAATCAGCCCCAGCATTTT. Its protein is CASNSGGLNQPQHF.

In this sample, this clone turned up a few times. V is TRBV10-2 and J is TRBJ2-3; 10 bases are shared with TRBD2. Per the germline V gene, CDR1 is WSHSY and CDR2 is SAAADI. The CDR3 sequence is 17 residues long. The J segment lost 3 bases and the V segment lost 4 bases, leaving 10 bases of the junction unmatched. CDR3 coding DNA: TGCGCCAGCAGTGGAGTGCTAGCGGGAGTTCGAACAGATACGCAGTATTTT. This codes for CASSGVLAGVRTDTQYF.

This chain connects TRBV7-3 to TRBJ2-1; possibly TRBD1 for D (6 bases). CDR1 is SGHTA and CDR2 is FQGTGA in the germline V gene. V shed 7 bases and J shed 3 bases, with 16 bases lying between them. The CDR3 length is 15 residues. In DNA, the CDR3 is TGTGCCAGCACCCAGGGGCCTAGCAGCTACAATGAGCAGTTCTTC. Translation gives CASTQGPSSYNEQFF.

A few counts support this clone. V usage is TRBV5-1 and J usage is TRBJ2-7, with 13 bases lining up with TRBD2. Germline CDR1 reads SGHRS; CDR2 reads YFSETQ. CDR3 length equals 17 residues. The J segment lost 2 bases and the V segment lost 4 bases, leaving 9 bases of the junction unmatched. CDR3 sequence (DNA): TGCGCCAGCAGCATAGGGACTAGCGGGGCGGGACCCTACGAGCAGTACTTC. This sequence encodes CASSIGTSGAGPYEQYF. Supplemented by reference TRBV5-1 and TRBJ2-7, the full variable domain reads KAGVTQTPRYLIKTRGQQVTLSCSPISGHRSVSWYQQTPGQGLQFLFEYFSETQRNKGNFPGRFSGRQFSNSRSEMNVSTLELGDSALYLCASSIGTSGAGPYEQYFGPGTRLTVT.

The chain employs TRBV19 and TRBJ2-7, with 10 bases fitting TRBD2. This CDR3 comprises 14 residues. With V trimmed by 9 bases and J by 7 bases, 12 bases remained unmatched. The V gene's germline CDR1 is LNHDA and CDR2 SQIVND (reference sequence). CDR3 in amino acids: CARLLAGVLWEQYF. The CDR3 nucleotides are TGTGCCAGACTTCTAGCGGGAGTGTTATGGGAGCAGTACTTC.

This chain joins TRBV5-1 and TRBJ1-2; D is perhaps TRBD1 (6 bases). The CDR3 has 15 residues. V was pared by 5 bases and J by 0 bases, with 14 bases between. CDR1 and CDR2 (germline): SGHRS, YFSETQ. CDR3 residues: CASSLRDTSNYGYTF. The CDR3 nucleotides read TGCGCCAGCAGTCTTAGGGACACCTCTAACTATGGCTACACCTTC.

The genes are TRBV28 and TRBJ1-2, with D perhaps TRBD1 (5 bases). CDR3 size: 12 residues. Between the trimmed V and J ends, which lost 8 bases and 4 bases, there was a span of 11 bases. The germline CDR1 and CDR2 sequences are MDHEN and SYDVKM. CDR3 region: CASGREGYGYTF. DNA of the CDR3: TGTGCCAGCGGCAGGGAAGGCTATGGCTACACCTTC.

The CDR3 DNA follows: TGTGCCAGCAGCCTCTCCGGGACTAGCGGGACCGGGGAGCTGTTTTTT. Translating gives CASSLSGTSGTGELFF. The V gene is TRBV7-3, the J gene TRBJ2-2; 12 bases are a match to TRBD2. This CDR3 has 16 residues. Germline V gives CDR1 SGHTA, CDR2 FQGTGA. V dropped 5 bases and J dropped 5; count of bases not matched to a gene: 6.

This clone turned up a few times. The V call is TRBV2, the J call TRBJ1-1, with 7 bases matching TRBD1. With V trimmed by 3 bases and J by 5 bases, 9 bases remained unmatched. The CDR3 totals 15 residues. The V gene's germline CDR1 is SNHLY and CDR2 FYNNEI. The CDR3 sequence: CASSEGDRDWTEAFF. As DNA, the CDR3 is TGTGCCAGCAGTGAGGGTGACAGGGATTGGACTGAAGCTTTCTTT.

The chain is built from TRBV6-5 and TRBJ2-2; D perhaps matches TRBD2 (5 bases). The V gene lost 8 bases and the J gene lost 8 bases, with 12 bases spanning the gap. Per germline, CDR1 MNHEY and CDR2 SVGAGI. This CDR3 is built from 12 residues. The CDR3 nucleotides are TGTGCCAGCTCGCGGGTAATGGGGGAGCTGTTTTTT. As protein: CASSRVMGELFF.

This sequence joins TRBV25-1 and TRBJ2-4; 7 bases are shared with TRBD1. CDR3 length equals 15 residues. CDR1 MGHDK and CDR2 SYGVNS come from the germline V gene. V lost 7 bases, J lost 0 bases, and 6 bases stayed unmatched. CDR3 DNA: TGTGCCAGCAAGGGACAGATTCTAGCCAAAAACATTCAGTACTTC. Translating it yields CASKGQILAKNIQYF.

This chain connects TRBV19 to TRBJ1-5, with 11 positions matching TRBD1. Germline loops: CDR1 LNHDA, CDR2 SQIVND (reference sequence). The CDR3 is 15 residues long. The V gene end was trimmed by 7 bases and the J gene end by 3 bases; junction bases not matched to a gene: 5. CDR3: CASTTDRGPNQPQHF. The DNA for the CDR3 is TGTGCCAGTACCACGGACAGGGGGCCCAATCAGCCCCAGCATTTT.

The J gene is TRBJ1-1, the V gene TRBV27; no reliable D call. Germline V gene data show CDR1 as MNHEY and CDR2 as SMNVEV (reference sequence). Deletions cut 5 bases from V and 1 base from J, with 8 bases between. The CDR3 is 13 residues long. This CDR3 is CASSRSKNTEAFF. CDR3 nucleotide sequence: TGTGCCAGCAGTCGGTCTAAGAACACTGAAGCTTTCTTT.